This TCR beta chain was identified during a study of regulatory T cells in long-lasting Graves disease. Looking at the study overall: Antithyroid drug use was under 3 months in newly diagnosed Graves' patients.

Library construction for TCR beta used iRepertoire HTBI primers and Arm-PCR of CDR3 regions. TCRdb processed the multiplex PCR reads anew with MiXCR; each CDR3 protein has one entry. There are more than 300,000 distinct CDR3 sequences in the sample; roughly a sixth occur only once, and around a fifth lies in the top ten. Time point noted: newly diagnosed GD, antithyroid drugs for less than 3 months. PBMC-derived RNA was used for the TCR library. Patients came through an endocrinology department, and that department was in Xi'an, China. From each patient, approximately 9 milliliters of peripheral blood was drawn and collected into an EDTA anticoagulant tube. Study observations and caveats: Favored gene segments in persistent disease were TRBV28, TRBJ1-2 and TRBJ2-5.

Ten or more counts support this clonotype. What it binds is not known. Trimming at V came to 3 bases and at J to 5 bases, leaving 7 bases not matched to a gene. The CDR3 is 14 residues long. Germline CDR1 reads SGDLS; CDR2 reads YYNGEE. The sequencing here drew on peripheral blood mononuclear cells (PBMCs), taken at new diagnosis, from a patient treated with antithyroid drugs. V is TRBV9 and J is TRBJ1-2, with 7 bases aligning to TRBD1. The receptor comes from a female donor with Graves disease. The chain's CDR3 is CASSGGGQPYGYTF. In nucleotides, the CDR3 is TGTGCCAGCAGCGGGGGGGGACAGCCGTATGGCTACACCTTC.